These 14 T cell receptor beta chains came from one sample sequenced in a study of blood T cell repertoires in COVID-19. Sequencing used immunoSEQ multiplex PCR; TCRdb keeps in-frame clones, though not all of them. The sample has about 90,000 clones, roughly 78% seen once. Sequenced sample: peripheral blood. The receptors derive from a woman in her 70s with acute or convalescent COVID-19.

This clone was picked up one time. The J gene is TRBJ1-1, the V gene TRBV9; no clear D gene. This CDR3 is built from 13 residues. CDR1 SGDLS and CDR2 YYNGEE come from the germline V gene. Trimming stripped 0 bases from V and 3 bases from J, with 6 bases between. The CDR3 DNA sequence: TGTGCCAGCAGCGTAGGCGGGGACACTGAAGCTTTCTTT. Translated: CASSVGGDTEAFF.

The V and J genes are TRBV7-6 and TRBJ2-7, with D perhaps TRBD1 (6 bases). This CDR3 is built from 15 residues. Germline CDR1 SGHVS, CDR2 FNYEAQ. Trimming took off 6 bases at V and 0 bases at J, with 15 bases between the two ends. The CDR3 DNA follows: TGTGCCAGCAGTCGTGCTCCGGGACACTCCTACGAGCAGTACTTC. Translating it yields CASSRAPGHSYEQYF.

This chain uses TRBV5-1 with TRBJ1-5, with a weak D call TRBD1 (6 bases). Trimming took off 2 bases at V and 6 bases at J, with 9 bases between the two ends. The CDR3 spans 13 residues. Germline assignment: CDR1 SGHRS and CDR2 YFSETQ. CDR3 region: CASSFQGPQPQHF. CDR3 bases: TGCGCCAGCAGCTTTCAGGGGCCTCAGCCCCAGCATTTT. Full variable domain (outside the CDR3, taken from reference TRBV5-1 and TRBJ1-5): KAGVTQTPRYLIKTRGQQVTLSCSPISGHRSVSWYQQTPGQGLQFLFEYFSETQRNKGNFPGRFSGRQFSNSRSEMNVSTLELGDSALYLCASSFQGPQPQHFGDGTRLSIL.

V and J are TRBV2 and TRBJ1-1, with D possibly matching TRBD1 (6 bases). Deletions cut 6 bases from V and 3 bases from J, with 14 bases between. Germline V gives CDR1 SNHLY, CDR2 FYNNEI. This CDR3 spans 14 amino acids. The CDR3 coding sequence is TGTGCCAGCAGCAGAGTTGGACAGCACACTGAAGCTTTCTTT. This gives the protein CASSRVGQHTEAFF. The entire variable domain, with the rest obtained from reference TRBV2 and TRBJ1-1, is as follows: EPEVTQTPSHQVTQMGQEVILRCVPISNHLYFYWYRQILGQKVEFLVSFYNNEISEKSEIFDDQFSVERPDGSNFTLKIRSTKLEDSAMYFCASSRVGQHTEAFFGQGTRLTVV.

The chain has TRBV5-1 and TRBJ2-2; maybe TRBD1 (6 bases). Deletions cut 1 base from V and 3 bases from J, with 10 bases between. The CDR3 runs 15 residues. Germline-derived CDR1 and CDR2 are SGHRS and YFSETQ. The CDR3 region is CASSLRQADTGELFF. CDR3 nucleotides: TGCGCCAGCAGCTTGCGACAGGCGGACACCGGGGAGCTGTTTTTT.

This clone was observed a single time. The chain has TRBV7-8 and TRBJ2-1; the match to TRBD1 covers 8 bases. The V gene's germline CDR1 is SGHVS and CDR2 FQNEAQ. The V gene end was trimmed by 3 bases and the J gene end by 1 base; junction bases not matched to a gene: 8. The CDR3 totals 17 residues. CDR3 sequence: CASSLQGQGMSYNEQFF. The CDR3 DNA sequence: TGTGCCAGCAGCTTGCAAGGACAGGGTATGTCCTACAATGAGCAGTTCTTC.

In nucleotides, the CDR3 is TGTGCCAGCAGCCAAGGGCAGTTCTACGAGCAGTACTTC. Translating it yields CASSQGQFYEQYF. The gene calls are TRBV4-2 and TRBJ2-7; unclear D gene. Between the trimmed V and J ends, which lost 1 base and 3 bases, there was a span of 7 bases. This CDR3 region has 13 residues. Germline assignment: CDR1 LGHNA and CDR2 YNFKEQ.

The chain links TRBV5-1 to TRBJ2-2; the D gene is possibly TRBD2 (6 bases). Germline V lookup: CDR1 SGHRS, CDR2 YFSETQ. The V end lost 1 base, the J end lost 13 bases, and 17 bases lay between the germline ends. CDR3 length: 14 amino acids. DNA for the CDR3: TGCGCCAGCAGCTTGTCACTCCACCGGGGAGGGCTGTTTTTT. Its protein product is CASSLSLHRGGLFF.

This clone showed up just once. V gene TRBV5-4 combines with J gene TRBJ1-6; TRBD1 matches at 11 bases. J was trimmed by 8 bases and V by 0 bases; bases with no gene match: 7. Germline CDR1 and CDR2: SGHNT and YYREEE (reference sequence). The length of the CDR3 is 17 residues. CDR3 DNA: TGTGCCAGCAGCTTGGTGAGGACAGGGGGCGTTCATTCACCCCTCCACTTT. Protein product: CASSLVRTGGVHSPLHF.

CDR3 in amino acids: CASSPIRSGYGYTF. The CDR3 nucleotides are TGTGCCAGCAGCCCAATTCGTTCGGGCTATGGCTACACCTTC. The chain combines TRBV7-2 with TRBJ1-2; D call uncertain. The germline gives CDR1 SGHTA, CDR2 FQGNSA. Trimming removed 5 bases from V and 4 bases from J, with 14 bases in between. This CDR3 is 14 amino acids long.

Details on this clone: One junction end does not reproduce the germline sequence, and a read error may be involved. In DNA, the CDR3 is TGTGCCAGCAGCACCATACCTGGTAGAGGGGGCTCCTTC. This gives the protein CASSTIPGRGGSF. This rearrangement joins TRBV11-2 to TRBJ1-2; 7 nucleotides line up with TRBD1. This CDR3 comprises 13 residues. The germline CDR1 and CDR2 sequences are SGHAT and FQNNGV.

The gene calls are TRBV6-5 and TRBJ2-7; 11 nucleotides match TRBD2. With V trimmed by 4 bases and J by 5 bases, 7 bases remained unmatched. Per the germline V gene, CDR1 is MNHEY and CDR2 is SVGAGI. This CDR3 is 15 amino acids long. This CDR3 reads CASSFTSGGSDEQYF. DNA of the CDR3: TGTGCCAGCAGTTTTACTAGCGGGGGAAGCGACGAGCAGTACTTC.

The J gene is TRBJ2-7, the V gene TRBV10-3; TRBD1 is a possible D gene (6 bases). Germline CDR1 is ENHRY and CDR2 is SYGVKD. This CDR3 spans 14 amino acids. Trimming took 2 bases from V and 4 from J, leaving 12 bases between them. The CDR3 region has the DNA TGTGCCATCAGTGAGGCGGACAGAAAGTACGAGCAGTACTTC. Its protein product is CAISEADRKYEQYF.

This chain joins TRBV28 and TRBJ1-1; tentatively, D is TRBD1 (5 bases). The germline V and J ends were trimmed by 5 bases and 5 bases, with 12 bases remaining between them. CDR3 length: 13 amino acids. Germline lookup yields CDR1 MDHEN and CDR2 SYDVKM. The CDR3 region has the DNA TGTGCCAGCAGTAGCGGGGGGGGAACTGAAGCTTTCTTT. Protein: CASSSGGGTEAFF.